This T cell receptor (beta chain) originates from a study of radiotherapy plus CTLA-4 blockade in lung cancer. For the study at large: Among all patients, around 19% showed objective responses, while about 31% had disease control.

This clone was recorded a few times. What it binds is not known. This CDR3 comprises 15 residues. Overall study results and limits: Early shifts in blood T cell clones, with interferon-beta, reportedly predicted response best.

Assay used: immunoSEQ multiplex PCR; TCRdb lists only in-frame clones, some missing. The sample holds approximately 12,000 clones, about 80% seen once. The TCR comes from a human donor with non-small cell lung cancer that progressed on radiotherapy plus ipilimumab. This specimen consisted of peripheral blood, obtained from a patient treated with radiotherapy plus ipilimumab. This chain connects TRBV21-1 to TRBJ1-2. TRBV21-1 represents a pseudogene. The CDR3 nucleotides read TGTGCCAGCAGCAAAGAAGGGCGAGCTAACTATGGCTACACCTTC. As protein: CASSKEGRANYGYTF.